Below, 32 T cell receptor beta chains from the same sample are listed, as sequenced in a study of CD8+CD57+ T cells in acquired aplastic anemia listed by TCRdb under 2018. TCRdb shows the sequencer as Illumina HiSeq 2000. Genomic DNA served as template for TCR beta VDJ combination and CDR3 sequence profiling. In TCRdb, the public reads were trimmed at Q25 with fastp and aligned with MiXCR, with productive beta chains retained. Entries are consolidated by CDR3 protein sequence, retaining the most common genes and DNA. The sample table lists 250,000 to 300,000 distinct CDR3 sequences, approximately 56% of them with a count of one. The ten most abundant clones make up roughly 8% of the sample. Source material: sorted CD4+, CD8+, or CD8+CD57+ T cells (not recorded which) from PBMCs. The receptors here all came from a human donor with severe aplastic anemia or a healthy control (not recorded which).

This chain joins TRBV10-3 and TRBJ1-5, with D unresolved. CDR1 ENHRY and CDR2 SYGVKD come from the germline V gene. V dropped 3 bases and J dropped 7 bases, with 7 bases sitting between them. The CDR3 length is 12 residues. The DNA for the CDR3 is TGTGCCATCAGTGATCGGTTGCAGCCCCAGCATTTT. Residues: CAISDRLQPQHF.

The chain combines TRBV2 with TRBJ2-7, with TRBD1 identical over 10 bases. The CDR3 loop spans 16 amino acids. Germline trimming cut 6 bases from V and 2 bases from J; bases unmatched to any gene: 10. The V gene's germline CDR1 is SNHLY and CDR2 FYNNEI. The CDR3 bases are TGTGCCAGCAGCCTTATGACAGGGGGCCGTACCTACGAGCAGTACTTC. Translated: CASSLMTGGRTYEQYF.

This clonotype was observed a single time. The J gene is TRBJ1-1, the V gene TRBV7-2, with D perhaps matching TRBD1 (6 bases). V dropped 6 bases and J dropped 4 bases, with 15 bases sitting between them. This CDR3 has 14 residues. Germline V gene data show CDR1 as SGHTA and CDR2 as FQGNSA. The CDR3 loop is CASSFGQHPTEAFF. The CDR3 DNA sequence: TGTGCCAGCAGTTTCGGACAGCACCCCACTGAAGCTTTCTTT.

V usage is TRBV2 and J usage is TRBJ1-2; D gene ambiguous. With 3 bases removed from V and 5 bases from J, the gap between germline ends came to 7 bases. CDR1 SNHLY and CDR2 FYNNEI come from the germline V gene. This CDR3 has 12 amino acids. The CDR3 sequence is CASSEEPYGYTF. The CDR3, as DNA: TGTGCCAGCAGTGAGGAACCTTATGGCTACACCTTC.

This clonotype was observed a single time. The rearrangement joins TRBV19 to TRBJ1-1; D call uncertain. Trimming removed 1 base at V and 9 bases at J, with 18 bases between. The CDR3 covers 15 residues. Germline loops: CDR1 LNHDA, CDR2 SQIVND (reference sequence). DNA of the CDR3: TGTGCCAGTAGTATAGGTGGAGGAGGCAGGATGCAAGCTTTCTTT. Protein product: CASSIGGGGRMQAFF.

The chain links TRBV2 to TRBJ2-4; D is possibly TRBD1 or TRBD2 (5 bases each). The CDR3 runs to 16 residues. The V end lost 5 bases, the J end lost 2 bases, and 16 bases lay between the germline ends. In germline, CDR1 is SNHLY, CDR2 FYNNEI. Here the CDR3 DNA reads TGTGCCAGCAGTTTTGATCGGGGCCGGACCAAAAACATTCAGTACTTC. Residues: CASSFDRGRTKNIQYF.

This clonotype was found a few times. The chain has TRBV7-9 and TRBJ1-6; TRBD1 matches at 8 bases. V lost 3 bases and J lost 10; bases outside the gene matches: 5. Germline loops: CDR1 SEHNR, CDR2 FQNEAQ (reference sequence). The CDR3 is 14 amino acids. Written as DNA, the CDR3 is TGTGCCAGCAGCTTTAGGACAGGGCCCTCACCCCTCCACTTT. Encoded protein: CASSFRTGPSPLHF. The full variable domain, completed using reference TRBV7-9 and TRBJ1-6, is DTGVSQNPRHKITKRGQNVTFRCDPISEHNRLYWYRQTLGQGPEFLTYFQNEAQLEKSRLLSDRFSAERPKGSFSTLEIQRTEQGDSAMYLCASSFRTGPSPLHFGNGTRLTVT.

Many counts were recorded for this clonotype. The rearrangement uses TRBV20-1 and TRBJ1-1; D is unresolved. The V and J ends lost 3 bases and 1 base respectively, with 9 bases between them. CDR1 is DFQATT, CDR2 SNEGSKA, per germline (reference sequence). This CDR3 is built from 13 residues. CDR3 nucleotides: TGCAGTGCTAGTCTGAACTCGAACACTGAAGCTTTCTTT. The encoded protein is CSASLNSNTEAFF.

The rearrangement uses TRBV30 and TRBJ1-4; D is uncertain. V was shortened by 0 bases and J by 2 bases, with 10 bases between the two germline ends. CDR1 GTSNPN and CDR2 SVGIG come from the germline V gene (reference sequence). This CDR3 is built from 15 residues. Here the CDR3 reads CAWSVRSGTNEKLFF. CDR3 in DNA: TGTGCCTGGAGTGTACGGTCGGGGACTAATGAAAAACTGTTTTTT.

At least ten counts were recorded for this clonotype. The CDR3 coding sequence is TGCGCCAGCAGCCAAGTGGGGGGGGCCGGGGGGGAGACCCAGTACTTC. Amino acid sequence: CASSQVGGAGGETQYF. The chain has TRBV4-3 and TRBJ2-5; perhaps TRBD2 as D (7 bases). The CDR3 runs to 16 residues. V was trimmed by 1 base and J by 5 bases, leaving 17 bases between them. Per the germline V gene, CDR1 is LGHNA and CDR2 is YSLEER.

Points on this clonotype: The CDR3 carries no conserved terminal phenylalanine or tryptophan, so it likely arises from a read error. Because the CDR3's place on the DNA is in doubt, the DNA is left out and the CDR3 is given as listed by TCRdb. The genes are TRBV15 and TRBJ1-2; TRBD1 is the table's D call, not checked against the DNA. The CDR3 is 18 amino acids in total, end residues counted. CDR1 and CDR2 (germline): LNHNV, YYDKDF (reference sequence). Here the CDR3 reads CATSRLGTGTNKNYGHTL.

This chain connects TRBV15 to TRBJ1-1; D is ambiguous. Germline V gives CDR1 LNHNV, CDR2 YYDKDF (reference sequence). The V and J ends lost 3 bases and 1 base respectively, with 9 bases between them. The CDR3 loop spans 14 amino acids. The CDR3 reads CATSRKLENTEAFF. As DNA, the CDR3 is TGTGCCACCAGCAGGAAACTGGAGAACACTGAAGCTTTCTTT.

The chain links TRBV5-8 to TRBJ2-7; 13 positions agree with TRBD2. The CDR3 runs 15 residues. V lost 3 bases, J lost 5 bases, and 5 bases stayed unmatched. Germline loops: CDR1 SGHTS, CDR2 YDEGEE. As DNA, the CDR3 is TGTGCCAGCAGCTCCCGGACTAGCGGGAGAAACGAGCAGTACTTC. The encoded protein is CASSSRTSGRNEQYF. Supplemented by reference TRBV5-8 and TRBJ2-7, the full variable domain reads EAGVTQSPTHLIKTRGQQATLRCSPISGHTSVYWYQQALGLGLQFLLWYDEGEERNRGNFPPRFSGRQFPNYSSELNVNALELEDSALYLCASSSRTSGRNEQYFGPGTRLTVT.

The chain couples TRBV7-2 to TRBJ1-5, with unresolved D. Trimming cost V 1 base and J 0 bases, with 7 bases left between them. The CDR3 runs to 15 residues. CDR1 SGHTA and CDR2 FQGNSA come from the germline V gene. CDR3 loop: CASSLGSGSNQPQHF. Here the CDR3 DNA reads TGTGCCAGCAGCTTAGGGTCAGGTAGCAATCAGCCCCAGCATTTT.

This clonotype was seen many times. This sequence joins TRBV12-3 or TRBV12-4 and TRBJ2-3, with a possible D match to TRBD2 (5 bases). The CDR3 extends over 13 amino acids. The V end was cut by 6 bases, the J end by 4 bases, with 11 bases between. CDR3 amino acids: CASRRMRADTQYF. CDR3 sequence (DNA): TGTGCCAGCAGGCGAATGAGGGCAGATACGCAGTATTTT.

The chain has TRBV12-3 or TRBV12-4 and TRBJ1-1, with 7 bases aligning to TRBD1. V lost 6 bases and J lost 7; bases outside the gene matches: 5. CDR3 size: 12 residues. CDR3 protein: CASSGTANEAFF. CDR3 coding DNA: TGTGCCAGCAGCGGGACAGCGAATGAAGCTTTCTTT.

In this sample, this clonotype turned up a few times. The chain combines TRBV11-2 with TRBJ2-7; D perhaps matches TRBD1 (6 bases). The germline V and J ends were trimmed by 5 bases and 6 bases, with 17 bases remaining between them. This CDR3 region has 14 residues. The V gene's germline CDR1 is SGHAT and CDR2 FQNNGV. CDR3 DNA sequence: TGTGCCAGCAGCCCCAGGACAGTAGTTAGCGAGCAGTACTTC. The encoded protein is CASSPRTVVSEQYF.

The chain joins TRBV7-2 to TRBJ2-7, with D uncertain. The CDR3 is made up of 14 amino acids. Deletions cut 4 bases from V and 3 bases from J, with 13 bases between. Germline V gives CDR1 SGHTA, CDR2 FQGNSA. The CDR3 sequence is CASSYLAANYEQYF. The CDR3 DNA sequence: TGTGCCAGCAGCTATTTGGCAGCCAACTACGAGCAGTACTTC.

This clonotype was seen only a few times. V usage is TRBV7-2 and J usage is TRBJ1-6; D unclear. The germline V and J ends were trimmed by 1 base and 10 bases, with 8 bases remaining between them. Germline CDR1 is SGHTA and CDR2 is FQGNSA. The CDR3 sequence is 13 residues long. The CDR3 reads CASSLGFRSPLHF. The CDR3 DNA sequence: TGTGCCAGCAGCTTAGGGTTTAGATCACCCCTCCACTTT.

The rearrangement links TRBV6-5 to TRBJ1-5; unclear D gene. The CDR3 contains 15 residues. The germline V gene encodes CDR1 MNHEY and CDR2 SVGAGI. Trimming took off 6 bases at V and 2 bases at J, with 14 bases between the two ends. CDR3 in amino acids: CASSRLQEGNQPQHF. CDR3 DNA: TGTGCCAGCAGCCGCTTGCAGGAAGGCAATCAGCCCCAGCATTTT.

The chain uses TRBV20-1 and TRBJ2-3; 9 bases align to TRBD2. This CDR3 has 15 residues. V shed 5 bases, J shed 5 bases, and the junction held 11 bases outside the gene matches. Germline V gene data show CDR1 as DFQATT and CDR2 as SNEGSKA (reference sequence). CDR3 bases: TGCAGTGCTTCCCCCGGGACTAGCACTTTAGATACGCAGTATTTT. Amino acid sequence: CSASPGTSTLDTQYF.

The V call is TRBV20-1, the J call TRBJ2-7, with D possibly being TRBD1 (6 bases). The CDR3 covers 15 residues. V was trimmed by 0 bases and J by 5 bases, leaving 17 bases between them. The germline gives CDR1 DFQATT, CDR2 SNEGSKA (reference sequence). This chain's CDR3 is CSARDPRQGFHEQYF. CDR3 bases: TGCAGTGCTAGAGATCCTCGGCAGGGGTTCCACGAGCAGTACTTC.

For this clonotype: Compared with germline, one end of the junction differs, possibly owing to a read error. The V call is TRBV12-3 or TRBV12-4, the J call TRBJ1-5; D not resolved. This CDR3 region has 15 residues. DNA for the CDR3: TGTGCCAGCAGCTTAGTGGGGTCCCTTAATCAGCCCCAGCATTTT. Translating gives CASSLVGSLNQPQHF.

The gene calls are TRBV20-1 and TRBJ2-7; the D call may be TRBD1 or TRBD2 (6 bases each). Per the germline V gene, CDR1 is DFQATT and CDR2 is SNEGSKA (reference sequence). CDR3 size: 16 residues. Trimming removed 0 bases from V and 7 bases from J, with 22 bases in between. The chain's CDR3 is CSARDEGGLLPGEQYF. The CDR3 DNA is TGCAGTGCTAGAGATGAGGGGGGCCTTCTACCAGGGGAGCAGTACTTC.

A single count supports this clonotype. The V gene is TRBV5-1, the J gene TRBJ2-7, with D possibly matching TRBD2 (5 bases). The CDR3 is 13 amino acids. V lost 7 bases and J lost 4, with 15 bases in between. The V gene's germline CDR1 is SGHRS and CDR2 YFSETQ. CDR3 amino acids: CASGELPEYEQYF. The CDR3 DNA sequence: TGCGCCAGCGGGGAGCTACCCGAGTACGAGCAGTACTTC. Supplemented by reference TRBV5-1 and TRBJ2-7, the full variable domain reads KAGVTQTPRYLIKTRGQQVTLSCSPISGHRSVSWYQQTPGQGLQFLFEYFSETQRNKGNFPGRFSGRQFSNSRSEMNVSTLELGDSALYLCASGELPEYEQYFGPGTRLTVT.

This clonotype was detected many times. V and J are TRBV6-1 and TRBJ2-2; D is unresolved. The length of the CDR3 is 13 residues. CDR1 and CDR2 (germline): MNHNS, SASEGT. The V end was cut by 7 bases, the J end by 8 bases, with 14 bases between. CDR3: CASTTLQLGELFF. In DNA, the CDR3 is TGTGCCAGCACCACGCTTCAGTTAGGGGAGCTGTTTTTT.

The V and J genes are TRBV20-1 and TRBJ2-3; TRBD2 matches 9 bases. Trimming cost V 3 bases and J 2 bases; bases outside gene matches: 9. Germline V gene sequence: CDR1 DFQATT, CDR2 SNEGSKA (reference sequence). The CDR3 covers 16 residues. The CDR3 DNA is TGCAGTGCTAGCCTCCAGCGGGGGGCGACCACAGATACGCAGTATTTT. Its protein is CSASLQRGATTDTQYF.

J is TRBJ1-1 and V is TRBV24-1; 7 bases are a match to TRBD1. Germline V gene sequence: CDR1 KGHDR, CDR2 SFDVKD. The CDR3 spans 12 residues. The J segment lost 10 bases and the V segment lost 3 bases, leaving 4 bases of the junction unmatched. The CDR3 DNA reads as TGTGCCACCAGTGATGCAGGGGGGGGAGCTTTCTTT. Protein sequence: CATSDAGGGAFF.

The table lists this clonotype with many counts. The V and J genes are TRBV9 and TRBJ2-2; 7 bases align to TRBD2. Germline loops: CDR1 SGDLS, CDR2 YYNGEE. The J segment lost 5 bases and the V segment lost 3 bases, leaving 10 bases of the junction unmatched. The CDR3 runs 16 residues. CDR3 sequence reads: CASSGFGGGGTGELFF. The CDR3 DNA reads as TGTGCCAGCAGCGGGTTTGGGGGGGGAGGAACCGGGGAGCTGTTTTTT.

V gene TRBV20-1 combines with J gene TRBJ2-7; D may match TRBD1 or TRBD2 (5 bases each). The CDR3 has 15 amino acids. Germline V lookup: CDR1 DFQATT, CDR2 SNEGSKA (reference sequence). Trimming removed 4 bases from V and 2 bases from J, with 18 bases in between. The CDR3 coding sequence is TGCAGTGCTACGGGACCCCTACGGAGCACCTACGAGCAGTACTTC. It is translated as CSATGPLRSTYEQYF.

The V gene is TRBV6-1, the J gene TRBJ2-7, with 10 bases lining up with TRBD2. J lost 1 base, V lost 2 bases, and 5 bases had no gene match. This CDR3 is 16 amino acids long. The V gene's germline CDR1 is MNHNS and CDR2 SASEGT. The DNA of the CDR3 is TGTGCCAGCAGTGAATGGGCTAGCGGGGGTTCCTACGAGCAGTACTTC. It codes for CASSEWASGGSYEQYF.

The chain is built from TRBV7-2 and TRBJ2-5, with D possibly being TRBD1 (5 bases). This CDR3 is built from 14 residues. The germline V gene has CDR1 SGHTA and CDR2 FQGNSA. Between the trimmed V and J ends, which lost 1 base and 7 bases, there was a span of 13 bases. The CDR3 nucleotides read TGTGCCAGCAGCTTAGATGGGGCCCAGGGGACCCAGTACTTC. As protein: CASSLDGAQGTQYF.